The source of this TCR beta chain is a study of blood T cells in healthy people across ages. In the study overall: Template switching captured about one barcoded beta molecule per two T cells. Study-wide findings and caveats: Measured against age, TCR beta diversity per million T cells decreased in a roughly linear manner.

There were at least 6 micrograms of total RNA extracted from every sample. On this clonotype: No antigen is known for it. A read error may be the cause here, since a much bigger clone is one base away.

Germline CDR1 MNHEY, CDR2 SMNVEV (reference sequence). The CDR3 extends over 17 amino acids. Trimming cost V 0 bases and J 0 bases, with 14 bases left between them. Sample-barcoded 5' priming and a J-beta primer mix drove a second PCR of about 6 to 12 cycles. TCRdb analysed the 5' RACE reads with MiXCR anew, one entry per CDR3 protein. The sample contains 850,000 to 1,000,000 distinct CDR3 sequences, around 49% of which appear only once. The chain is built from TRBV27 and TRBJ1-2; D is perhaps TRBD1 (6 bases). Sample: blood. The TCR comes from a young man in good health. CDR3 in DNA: TGTGCCAGCAGTTTATCTAAGGGGGGGGGAGCTAACTATGGCTACACCTTC. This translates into CASSLSKGGGANYGYTF.